This T cell receptor (beta chain) was found in a study of spatial heterogeneity in lung cancer. Whole-study context: Each time, sequencing found more beta-chain sequences than alpha-chain sequences.

Every TCR cDNA molecule bore its own unique molecular identifier. MiXCR, applied by TCRdb to the 5' RACE reads, yields one record per CDR3 protein. This sample has approximately 22,000 distinct CDR3 sequences; approximately 6.2% occur once, and the top ten carry 30% to 35%. In this sample, this clonotype turned up many times. This sample's time point: sample taken at primary tumor resection. Whole RNA from tumor, nontumor lung or frozen PBMC was sequenced unsorted. The CDR3 has 16 residues. Germline CDR1 MDHEN, CDR2 SYDVKM. Trimming removed 6 bases from V and 8 bases from J; junction bases left unmatched: 13.

The clonotype comes from a male donor with early-stage non-small cell lung cancer. This chain connects TRBV28 to TRBJ1-4; 9 bases match TRBD1. The sample in question was PBMCs, obtained at surgery. In DNA form, the CDR3 reads TGTGCCAGCAGAGGCTCCTCCGGGACAGGGCAAGAAAAACTGTTTTTT. This encodes CASRGSSGTGQEKLFF. The full variable domain, with the rest looked up from reference TRBV28 and TRBJ1-4, is DVKVTQSSRYLVKRTGEKVFLECVQDMDHENMFWYRQDPGLGLRLIYFSYDVKMKEKGDIPEGYSVSREKKERFSLILESASTNQTSMYLCASRGSSGTGQEKLFFGSGTQLSVL.